The source of this T cell receptor (beta chain) is a study of patients and donors after allogeneic stem cell transplantation. One entry per CDR3 protein results from TCRdb running MiXCR on the RT-PCR reads. The sample contains 400,000 to 500,000 distinct CDR3 sequences, roughly 17% of which appear only once. The sample holds a few counts of this clonotype. The CDR3 is made up of 14 amino acids. The V end was cut by 0 bases, the J end by 6 bases, with 11 bases between. CDR1 and CDR2 from the germline V gene are SGDLS and YYNGEE. The chain is built from TRBV9 and TRBJ2-3; TRBD1 might be the D (6 bases). The sequenced material came from blood, either unsorted or a sorted T cell fraction (not recorded which). This clonotype originated in a human donor who was either an allogeneic HSCT recipient or a stem cell or donor lymphocyte infusion donor (not recorded which). It is not recorded whose cells these are; they may come from a transplant donor. The CDR3 reads CASSVEGRGDTQYF. The CDR3 DNA sequence: TGTGCCAGCAGCGTAGAGGGCAGGGGTGATACGCAGTATTTT.